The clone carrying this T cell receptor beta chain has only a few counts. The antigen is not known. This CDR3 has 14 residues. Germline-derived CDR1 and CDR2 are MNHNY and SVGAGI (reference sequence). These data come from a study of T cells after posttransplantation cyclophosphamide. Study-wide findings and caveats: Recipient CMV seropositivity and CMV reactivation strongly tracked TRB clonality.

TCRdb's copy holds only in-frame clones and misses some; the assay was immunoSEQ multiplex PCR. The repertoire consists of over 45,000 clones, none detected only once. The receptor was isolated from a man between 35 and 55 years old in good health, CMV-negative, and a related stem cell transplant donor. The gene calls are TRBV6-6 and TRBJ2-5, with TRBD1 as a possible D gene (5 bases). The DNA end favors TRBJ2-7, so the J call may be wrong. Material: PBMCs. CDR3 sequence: CASSYPTGTYEQYF. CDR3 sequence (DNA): TGTGCCAGCAGTTACCCAACAGGCACCTACGAGCAGTACTTC.